This TCR beta chain appears in the sequencing data of a study of T cells in localized non-small cell lung cancer. Points from the study as a whole: In adjacent lung, a median around 57 of the top 100 tumor clones were found. Adjacent uninvolved lung tissue had the highest T cell clonality, exceeding tumor. Higher adjacent-lung clonality was associated with shorter survival. Because only a single region of the tumor was sequenced, heterogeneity remains possible.

The CDR3 runs 12 residues. V was trimmed by 4 bases and J by 10 bases, leaving 8 bases between them. Looked up from germline, CDR1 is MNHNS and CDR2 is SASEGT. Clones were read by immunoSEQ multiplex PCR, and TCRdb kept only the in-frame ones, dropping some. Here the sample spans around 9,000 clones, about 91% being singletons. Comment on this clone: Its target is unknown.

This specimen consisted of peripheral blood, obtained before any cancer treatment. The clonotype was recovered from a woman aged 35 to 70 with stage I squamous cell lung carcinoma. The genes are TRBV6-1 and TRBJ1-6; possible D gene TRBD1, 5 bases. DNA for the CDR3: TGTGCCAGCAGTGCGGGGCAATCACCCCTCCACTTT. It codes for CASSAGQSPLHF.